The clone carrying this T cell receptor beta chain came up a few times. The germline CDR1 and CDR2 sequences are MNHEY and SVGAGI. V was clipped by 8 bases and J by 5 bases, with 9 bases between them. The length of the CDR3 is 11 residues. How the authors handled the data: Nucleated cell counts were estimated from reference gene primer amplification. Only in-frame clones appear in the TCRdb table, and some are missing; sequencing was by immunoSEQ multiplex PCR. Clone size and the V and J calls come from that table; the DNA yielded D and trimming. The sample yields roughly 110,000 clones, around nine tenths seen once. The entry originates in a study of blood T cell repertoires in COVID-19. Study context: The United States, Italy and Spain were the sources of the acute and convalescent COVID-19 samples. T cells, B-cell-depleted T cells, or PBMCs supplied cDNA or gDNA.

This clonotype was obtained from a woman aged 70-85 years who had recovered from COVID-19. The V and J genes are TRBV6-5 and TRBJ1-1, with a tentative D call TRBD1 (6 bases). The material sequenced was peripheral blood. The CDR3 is CASLRGTEAFF. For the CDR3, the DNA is TGTGCCAGCCTAAGGGGGACTGAAGCTTTCTTT.